This T cell receptor (beta chain) is from a study of T cells in Graves' hyperthyroidism and ophthalmopathy. Notes on the study in general: Blood samples included most of the expanded thyroid clonotypes exceeding 0.001. Researchers report that a 13 V-J model separated ophthalmopathy from stable hyperthyroidism.

The V and J ends lost 6 bases and 7 bases respectively, with 15 bases between them. The CDR3 has 13 amino acids. Regarding this clonotype: Its antigen is unidentified.

Researchers took RNA transcripts and amplified the TCR beta CDR3 regions from them. First-round RT-PCR targeting the TCR CDR3 was performed with the HTBI primer set. Using its own MiXCR run on the multiplex PCR reads, TCRdb lists one record per CDR3 protein. This table holds about 500,000 distinct CDR3 sequences, about 46% found once. Patients having uncontrolled infection, another autoimmune disease, pregnancy or lactation were not included. Every diagnosis used clinical symptoms, serum thyroxine and TRAb, thyroid ultrasound and orbital computed tomography. This clonotype originated in an adult woman with Graves' disease, either hyperthyroidism or ophthalmopathy (not recorded which). The genes are TRBV12-3 or TRBV12-4 and TRBJ1-1; D may be TRBD1 (5 bases). The specimen sequenced was peripheral blood or thyroid tissue (not recorded which). This CDR3 is CASSYYPGLEAFF. The DNA for the CDR3 is TGTGCCAGCAGCTACTACCCAGGGCTTGAAGCTTTCTTT.